These T cell receptor beta chains were read from a single sample in a study of T cell responses to AZD1222 COVID-19 vaccine. Generated by immunoSEQ multiplex PCR, the TCRdb table keeps only in-frame clones and is missing some. Among about 120,000 clones listed, about 92% were seen once. The sequenced sample was peripheral blood, obtained 28 days after the second AZD1222 dose. These receptor sequences come from an adult who received the AZD1222 COVID-19 vaccine. The CDR3 runs from the conserved cysteine through the conserved F or W. D genes are given only for firm matches. Size is stated for part of the rows, as once, few or many counts, or as a class when the clone is expanded.

clone_size,d_call,v_call,j_call,cdr3_nt,cdr3_aa
.,.,TRBV20-1,TRBJ1-1,TGCGGATTAGGACCTGATGAAGCTTTCTTT,CGLGPDEAFF
.,.,TRBV2,TRBJ2-3,TGTGCCAGCAGTTACACAGATACGCAGTATTTT,CASSYTDTQYF
few,.,TRBV6-5,TRBJ2-1,TGTGCCAGCAGTTACCCCGGGGCCAATGAGCAGTTCTTC,CASSYPGANEQFF
.,.,TRBV2,TRBJ1-5,TGTGCCAGCAGACCGAGTGGGGGCGTCGGCAATCAGCCCCAGCATTTT,CASRPSGGVGNQPQHF
.,TRBD1,TRBV5-1,TRBJ2-2,TGCGCCAGCAGCTTAATCCGGGACAGTCACACCGGGGAGCTGTTTTTT,CASSLIRDSHTGELFF
.,.,TRBV18,TRBJ2-1,TGTGCCAGCTCACCGGCAGGATTGTACAATGAGCAGTTCTTC,CASSPAGLYNEQFF
.,TRBD1,TRBV6-2/TRBV6-3,TRBJ1-4,TGTGCCAGCAGTTACGGCTCGGGACAGGGAGGTGAAAAACTGTTTTTT,CASSYGSGQGGEKLFF
.,.,TRBV7-9,TRBJ2-1,TGTGCCACCAAATCCGGGACCCACAATGAGCAGTTCTTC,CATKSGTHNEQFF
once,TRBD2,TRBV7-2,TRBJ2-2,TGTGCCAGCAGCTTAGATCTCCGGGGGGGACCCGGCACCGGGGAGCTGTTTTTT,CASSLDLRGGPGTGELFF
.,.,TRBV5-8,TRBJ1-2,TGTGCCAGCAGCAACCGAGGGGGCTATGGCTACACCTTC,CASSNRGGYGYTF
.,.,TRBV20-1,TRBJ1-3,TGCAGTGCTAGTGACAGGGGAAACACCATATATTTT,CSASDRGNTIYF
once,.,TRBV4-2,TRBJ1-4,TGTGCCAGCAGTCGCGGGGGGGAAGAAAAACTGTTTTTT,CASSRGGEEKLFF
.,.,TRBV6-5,TRBJ1-6,TGTGCCAGCAGGCCTCAGGGCTATAATTCACCCCTCCACTTT,CASRPQGYNSPLHF
.,.,TRBV18,TRBJ1-1,TGTGCCAGCTCACCTTTTGGGGGGAGGAACACTGAAGCTTTCTTT,CASSPFGGRNTEAFF
.,.,TRBV6-5,TRBJ2-7,TGTGCCAGCAGTTACTCGGGAGGGGGCACCTACGAGCAGTACTTC,CASSYSGGGTYEQYF
.,TRBD2,TRBV4-2,TRBJ2-3,TGTGCCAGCAGCCACGGACTAGCGGGAGTCACAGATACGCAGTATTTT,CASSHGLAGVTDTQYF
.,.,TRBV2,TRBJ2-3,TGTGCCAGCAGCTTAATCCCTTATGGGGGGAGCACAGATACGCAGTATTTT,CASSLIPYGGSTDTQYF
.,TRBD2,TRBV29-1,TRBJ2-5,TGCAGCGCCCCTGAGGGCCTAGCGGGGGGCATTGCTGGAAGAAAGACCCAGTACTTC,CSAPEGLAGGIAGRKTQYF
.,.,TRBV3-1/TRBV3-2,TRBJ1-2,TGTGCCAGCAGCCCCCGTATGAGCTCTTGCGGCTACACCTTC,CASSPRMSSCGYTF
.,TRBD1,TRBV6-2/TRBV6-3,TRBJ2-7,TGTGCCAGCAGTTACCCGGACAGGGGATTCTTACCCCCCTACGAGCAGTACTTC,CASSYPDRGFLPPYEQYF
.,.,TRBV7-2,TRBJ2-7,TGTGCCAGCAGCTTAGGTCAGCTCCGGGGCTACGAGCAGTACTTC,CASSLGQLRGYEQYF
.,TRBD1,TRBV5-1,TRBJ1-6,TGCGCCAGCAGACTAACTCAGGGGGCAGGATTGGATTCACCCCTCCACTTT,CASRLTQGAGLDSPLHF
.,.,TRBV24-1,TRBJ2-3,TGTGCCACCAGTGATTTGCGGACATGGGGGGCGGGCACAGATACGCAGTATTTT,CATSDLRTWGAGTDTQYF
.,.,TRBV11-3,TRBJ2-1,TGTGCCAGCAGCTTAGGGCTGCAATGGGACAATGAGCAGTTCTTC,CASSLGLQWDNEQFF
.,.,TRBV12-3/TRBV12-4,TRBJ2-2,TGTGCCAGCAGTGATGGGTACACCGGGGAGCTGTTTTTT,CASSDGYTGELFF
.,.,TRBV5-1,TRBJ1-6,TGCGCCAGCAGCTTGGCCGGACCAGATGGAACACCCCTCCACTTT,CASSLAGPDGTPLHF
.,TRBD2,TRBV20-1,TRBJ2-5,TGCAGTGCTAGTCCGGAACGGGGCGGCGGGGGGCCAGGGGACCAGTACTTC,CSASPERGGGGPGDQYF
.,.,TRBV6-5,TRBJ1-4,TGTGCCAGCAAAATGGACCGTCATAATGAAAAACTGTTTTTT,CASKMDRHNEKLFF
.,.,TRBV19,TRBJ1-2,TGTGCCAGTAGTATTGGATCCAACTATGGCTACACCTTC,CASSIGSNYGYTF
.,.,TRBV6-2/TRBV6-3,TRBJ2-7,TGTGCCAGCAGTTACTCTCGGGAGCAGTACTTC,CASSYSREQYF
.,.,TRBV7-2,TRBJ1-3,TGTGCCAGCCTCGGGCCGGGGGCGGATGGAAACACCATATATTTT,CASLGPGADGNTIYF
.,.,TRBV5-1,TRBJ2-7,TGCGCCAGCAGCTCGGACCGTCCCTCCTACGAGCAGTACTTC,CASSSDRPSYEQYF
.,TRBD2,TRBV29-1,TRBJ2-3,TGCAGCGTCGCCGGGGCTAGCGGGGGGGCAGGGACAGATACGCAGTATTTT,CSVAGASGGAGTDTQYF
.,.,TRBV7-9,TRBJ1-1,TGTGCCAGCAGCTTGACCCAGGGTAGGGACACTGAAGCTTTCTTT,CASSLTQGRDTEAFF
.,.,TRBV24-1,TRBJ1-3,TGTGCCACCTCATCGCGGAAAGGAAACACCATATATTTT,CATSSRKGNTIYF
.,TRBD2,TRBV5-1,TRBJ2-3,TGCGCCAGTCAAGCGGGATCTAGCACAGATACGCAGTATTTT,CASQAGSSTDTQYF
.,TRBD1,TRBV6-2/TRBV6-3,TRBJ1-2,TGTGCCAGCAGTTACCCGGGACAGGGGGCAGGAGGCTACACCTTC,CASSYPGQGAGGYTF
.,TRBD2,TRBV4-2,TRBJ2-3,TGTGCCAGCAGCCAGCCGGGACTAGCGGGGGACACAGATACGCAGTATTTT,CASSQPGLAGDTDTQYF
.,TRBD1,TRBV7-2,TRBJ2-7,TGTGCCAGCAGCTTCCGGGACAGGGAGTTGTACGAGCAGTACTTC,CASSFRDRELYEQYF
.,.,TRBV5-6,TRBJ2-7,TGTGCCAGCAGCCGGGCGGGGGCGGTAATCGAGCAGTACTTC,CASSRAGAVIEQYF
.,TRBD1,TRBV5-1,TRBJ2-7,TGCGCCAGCAGCTTCGGGACAGGGGAAGGGTACGAGCAGTACTTC,CASSFGTGEGYEQYF
once,TRBD1,TRBV30,TRBJ1-2,TGTGCCTGGAGTCGGCAGGGGGCTTTCTATGGCTACACCTTC,CAWSRQGAFYGYTF
.,.,TRBV5-6,TRBJ2-1,TGTGCCAGCAGCTTGGTGGAGCTCGACGCTGAGCAGTTCTTC,CASSLVELDAEQFF
.,.,TRBV19,TRBJ2-7,TGTGCCAGTACGGACAGTGTAACCTACGAGCAGTACTTC,CASTDSVTYEQYF
.,.,TRBV20-1,TRBJ1-2,TGCAGTGCTAGTTCTGATCCAGAGAATGGCTACACCTTC,CSASSDPENGYTF
.,.,TRBV15,TRBJ1-5,TGTGCCACCAGCAGATCTCCGGACGGCAATCAGCCCCAGCATTTT,CATSRSPDGNQPQHF
.,.,TRBV28,TRBJ1-2,TGTGCCATCACATCGGGACAAATCCACTATGGCTACACCTTC,CAITSGQIHYGYTF
.,TRBD2,TRBV9,TRBJ2-7,TGTGCCAGCAGCGTCGGCGGGGGAATGGACTACGAGCAGTACTTC,CASSVGGGMDYEQYF
once,.,TRBV11-2,TRBJ2-2,TGTGCCAGCATCAGGGACTGGATGAACACCGGGGAGCTGTTTTTT,CASIRDWMNTGELFF
.,.,TRBV27,TRBJ2-1,TGTGCCAGCAGTTTGAGGGGGAGCTCCTACAATGAGCAGTTCTTC,CASSLRGSSYNEQFF
.,.,TRBV5-1,TRBJ1-1,TGCGCCAGCAGCTTGGAAGGCGGGAACACTGAAGCTTTCTTT,CASSLEGGNTEAFF